The clone carrying this TCR beta chain was seen repeatedly, ten times or more. Primers used in a second PCR of roughly 6 to 12 cycles were a sample-barcoded 5' primer and a J-beta primer mix. Each cDNA was tagged by a template-switch adaptor containing 12 random nucleotides. The yield of each sample was at least 2.5 million CDR3-containing paired-end reads. TCRdb passed the 5' RACE reads through MiXCR, listing each CDR3 protein once. The profile covers 1.5 million to 2 million distinct CDR3 sequences, with about 50% appearing a single time and less than 2.5% taken by the ten largest. The sample originates from a study of blood T cells in healthy people across ages. This CDR3 has 14 residues. Trimming cost V 5 bases and J 4 bases; bases outside gene matches: 3. Germline V gives CDR1 SGHTA, CDR2 FQGNSA.

V is TRBV7-2 and J is TRBJ2-1; 9 nucleotides line up with TRBD1. What was sequenced was blood. This receptor was identified in a woman aged 40 to 50 in good health. CDR3 nucleotides: TGTGCCAGCAGCCCGGACAGGGGATACAATGAGCAGTTCTTC. This codes for CASSPDRGYNEQFF. The full variable domain, completed using reference TRBV7-2 and TRBJ2-1, is GAGVSQSPSNKVTEKGKDVELRCDPISGHTALYWYRQSLGQGLEFLIYFQGNSAPDKSGLPSDRFSAERTGGSVSTLTIQRTQQEDSAVYLCASSPDRGYNEQFFGPGTRLTVL.